Listed below are T cell receptor beta chains from one sample, sequenced in a study of shared clonotypes between healthy human individuals. Profiled with immunoSEQ multiplex PCR; TCRdb holds only in-frame clones, not every one. This sample has 980,000 or so clones; approximately 80% occur once, and the top ten carry about 1.5%. The sequenced sample was memory CD4+ T cells sorted from blood. All receptors come from a young man in good health. The CDR3 runs from the conserved cysteine through the conserved F or W. D genes are given only for firm matches.

len,v_gene,j_gene,d_gene,CDR3aa
14,TRBV4-3,TRBJ1-1,NA,CASSQVGQNTEAFF
15,TRBV5-4,TRBJ2-3,NA,CASSLGLAGTDTQYF
14,TRBV7-2,TRBJ2-4,TRBD1,CASSLATGSNIQYF
16,TRBV10-2,TRBJ2-5,TRBD2,CASSEGGGAVRETQYF
14,TRBV7-2,TRBJ1-2,TRBD1,CASRSTGVSYGYTF
21,TRBV5-1,TRBJ2-3,TRBD2,CASSLANYGAGGSPITDTQYF
16,TRBV28,TRBJ2-1,TRBD1,CASSSSTGQGKNEQFF
14,TRBV7-2,TRBJ1-6,TRBD1,CASSRTGRNSPLHF
13,TRBV2,TRBJ2-5,NA,CASTQTSWETQYF
15,TRBV6-6,TRBJ2-4,NA,CASTPTSLAKNIQYF
16,TRBV2,TRBJ2-5,TRBD2,CASSVDGRGGQETQYF
16,TRBV18,TRBJ2-2,TRBD2,CASSSQGLAGTGELFF
14,TRBV25-1,TRBJ1-1,NA,CASSDLRDATEAFF
14,TRBV27,TRBJ2-5,NA,CASKQVGTWETQYF
13,TRBV6-5,TRBJ1-4,NA,CASSNRQAEKLFF
13,TRBV28,TRBJ1-5,NA,CASIEDTWQPQHF
17,TRBV7-2,TRBJ1-4,NA,CASSFGEWAATNEKLFF
15,TRBV12-5,TRBJ2-1,TRBD1,CASGLAGGSYNEQFF
15,TRBV5-5,TRBJ2-3,NA,CASSARGGAIDTQYF
14,TRBV11-2,TRBJ1-5,TRBD1,CASSSQGAYQPQHF
14,TRBV7-2,TRBJ1-1,NA,CASSLGRTNTEAFF
14,TRBV9,TRBJ2-7,TRBD2,CASSAFRERGEQYF
16,TRBV4-2,TRBJ2-7,TRBD2,CASSQERSGGVGEQYF
14,TRBV2,TRBJ1-4,NA,CASSVSGANEKLFF
13,TRBV6-4,TRBJ2-4,TRBD1,CASSRDRGDIQYF
14,TRBV30,TRBJ2-2,NA,CAWRAGGTTGELFF
14,TRBV6-5,TRBJ2-7,TRBD2,CASTRAGVPGEQYF
13,TRBV5-6,TRBJ1-6,NA,CASSSDLFSPLHF
16,TRBV23-1,TRBJ2-4,NA,CASSQWGRLAKNIQYF
15,TRBV7-2,TRBJ2-1,NA,CASSLEARAWNEQFF
15,TRBV7-2,TRBJ2-4,NA,CASSLWAGAKNIQYF
12,TRBV30,TRBJ2-6,NA,CAWKAGANVLTF
15,TRBV5-1,TRBJ1-5,TRBD1,CASSLEGAVNQPQHF
16,TRBV11-2,TRBJ2-1,TRBD1,CASSNTDRGLGNEQFF
16,TRBV5-6,TRBJ2-2,TRBD1,CASSFSGQGHTGELFF
15,TRBV28,TRBJ1-1,NA,CASSLTRNLNTEAFF
17,TRBV5-6,TRBJ2-5,TRBD2,CASSLPRTSWDQETQYF
15,TRBV6-1,TRBJ2-2,NA,CASSEAGFSAGELFF
16,TRBV5-1,TRBJ2-5,TRBD2,CASSLGTSGASETQYF
12,TRBV29-1,TRBJ1-2,NA,CSVESLGYGYTF
14,TRBV29-1,TRBJ2-1,TRBD2,CSVDRLAGEFEQFF
14,TRBV5-1,TRBJ1-5,NA,CASSLDGAGQPQHF
13,TRBV5-5,TRBJ2-2,NA,CASRNLGAGELFF
16,TRBV7-9,TRBJ2-7,TRBD2,CASSRLAEPISYEQYF
15,TRBV21-1,TRBJ1-5,NA,CASSTLGTGGQPQHF
15,TRBV5-1,TRBJ2-2,TRBD2,CASSLGGVNTGELFF
15,TRBV9,TRBJ1-6,TRBD1,CASSAIEGQNSPLHF
13,TRBV2,TRBJ1-5,NA,CASRGGVYQPQHF
14,TRBV19,TRBJ2-1,NA,CASSIGPHGGEQFF
13,TRBV28,TRBJ2-7,NA,CASIRGGSYEQYF
14,TRBV5-1,TRBJ2-3,TRBD1,CASSNGQGTDTQYF
16,TRBV28,TRBJ1-5,NA,CASSLGRVGGNQPQHF
16,TRBV7-9,TRBJ2-2,NA,CASSSKDEGGVGELFF
12,TRBV5-6,TRBJ2-7,NA,CASSFSGYEQYF
13,TRBV5-1,TRBJ1-2,TRBD1,CASSVDRGYGYTF
11,TRBV30,TRBJ2-7,NA,CAWKVLGEQYF
15,TRBV4-1,TRBJ2-1,NA,CASSQVTALNNEQFF
12,TRBV6-1,TRBJ1-5,NA,CASRTSNQPQHF
15,TRBV6-1,TRBJ2-7,TRBD1,CASSAGQGNLYEQYF